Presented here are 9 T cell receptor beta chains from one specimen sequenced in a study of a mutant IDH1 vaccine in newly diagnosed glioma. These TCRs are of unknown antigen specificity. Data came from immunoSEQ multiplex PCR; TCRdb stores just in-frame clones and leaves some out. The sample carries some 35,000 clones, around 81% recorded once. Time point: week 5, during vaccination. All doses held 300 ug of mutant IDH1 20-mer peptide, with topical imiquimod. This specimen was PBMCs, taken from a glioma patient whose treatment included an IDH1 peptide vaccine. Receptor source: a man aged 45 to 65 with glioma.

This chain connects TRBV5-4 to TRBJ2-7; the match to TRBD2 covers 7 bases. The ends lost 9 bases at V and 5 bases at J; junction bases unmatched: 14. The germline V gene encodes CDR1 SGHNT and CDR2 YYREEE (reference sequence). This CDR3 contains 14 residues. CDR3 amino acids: CATGVGGSRNEQYF. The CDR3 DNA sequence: TGTGCCACGGGGGTTGGCGGGAGTCGGAACGAGCAGTACTTC.

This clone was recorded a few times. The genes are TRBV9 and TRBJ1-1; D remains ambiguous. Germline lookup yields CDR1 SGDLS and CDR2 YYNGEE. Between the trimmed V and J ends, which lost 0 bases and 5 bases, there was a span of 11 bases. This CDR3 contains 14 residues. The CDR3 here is CASSVASDRTEAFF. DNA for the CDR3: TGTGCCAGCAGCGTAGCCTCCGACCGGACTGAAGCTTTCTTT. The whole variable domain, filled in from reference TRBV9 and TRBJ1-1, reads DSGVTQTPKHLITATGQRVTLRCSPRSGDLSVYWYQQSLDQGLQFLIQYYNGEERAKGNILERFSAQQFPDLHSELNLSSLELGDSALYFCASSVASDRTEAFFGQGTRLTVV.

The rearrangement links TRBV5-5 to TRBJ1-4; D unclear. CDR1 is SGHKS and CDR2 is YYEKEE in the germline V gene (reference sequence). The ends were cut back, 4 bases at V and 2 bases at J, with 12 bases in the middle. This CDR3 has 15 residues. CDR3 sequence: CASSASVYTNEKLFF. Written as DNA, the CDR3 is TGTGCCAGCAGCGCCTCGGTTTACACTAATGAAAAACTGTTTTTT. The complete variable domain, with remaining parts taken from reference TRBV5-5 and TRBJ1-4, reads DAGVTQSPTHLIKTRGQQVTLRCSPISGHKSVSWYQQVLGQGPQFIFQYYEKEERGRGNFPDRFSARQFPNYSSELNVNALLLGDSALYLCASSASVYTNEKLFFGSGTQLSVL.

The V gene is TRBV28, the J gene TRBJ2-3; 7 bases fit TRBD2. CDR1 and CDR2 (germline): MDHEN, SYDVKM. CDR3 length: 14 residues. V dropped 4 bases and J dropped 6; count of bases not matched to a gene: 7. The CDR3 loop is CASSSSIGGDTQYF. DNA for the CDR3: TGTGCCAGCAGTTCTAGTATCGGGGGGGATACGCAGTATTTT.

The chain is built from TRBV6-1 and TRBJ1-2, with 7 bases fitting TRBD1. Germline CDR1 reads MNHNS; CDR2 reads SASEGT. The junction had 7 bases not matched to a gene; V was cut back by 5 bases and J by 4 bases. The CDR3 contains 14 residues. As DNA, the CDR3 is TGTGCCAGCAGTAAGACAGGGTCGGGCTATGGCTACACCTTC. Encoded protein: CASSKTGSGYGYTF.

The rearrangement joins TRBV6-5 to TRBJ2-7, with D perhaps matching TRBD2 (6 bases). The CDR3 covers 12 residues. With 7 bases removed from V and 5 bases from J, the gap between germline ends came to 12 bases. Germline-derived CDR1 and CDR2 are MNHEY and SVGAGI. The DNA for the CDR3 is TGTGCCAGCATGGAGGGGAGCCACGAGCAGTACTTC. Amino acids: CASMEGSHEQYF.

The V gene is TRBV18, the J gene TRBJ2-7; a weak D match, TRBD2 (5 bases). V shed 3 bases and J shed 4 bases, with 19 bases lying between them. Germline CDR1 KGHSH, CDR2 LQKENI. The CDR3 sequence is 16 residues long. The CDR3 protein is CASSPLPGSTTYEQYF. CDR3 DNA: TGTGCCAGCTCACCTCTTCCGGGATCCACGACTTACGAGCAGTACTTC.

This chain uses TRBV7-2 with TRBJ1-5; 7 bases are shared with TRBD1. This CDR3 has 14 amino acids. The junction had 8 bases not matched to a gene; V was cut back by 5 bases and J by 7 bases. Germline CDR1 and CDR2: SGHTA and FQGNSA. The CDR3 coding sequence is TGTGCCAGCAGCCAAGGGGGCTTGTCCCAGCCCCAGCATTTT. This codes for CASSQGGLSQPQHF. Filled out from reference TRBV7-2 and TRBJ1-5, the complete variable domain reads GAGVSQSPSNKVTEKGKDVELRCDPISGHTALYWYRQSLGQGLEFLIYFQGNSAPDKSGLPSDRFSAERTGGSVSTLTIQRTQQEDSAVYLCASSQGGLSQPQHFGDGTRLSIL.

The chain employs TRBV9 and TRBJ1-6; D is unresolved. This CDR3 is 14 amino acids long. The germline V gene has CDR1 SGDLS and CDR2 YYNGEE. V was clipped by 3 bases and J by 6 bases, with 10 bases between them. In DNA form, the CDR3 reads TGTGCCAGCAGCGCCAAGCACCGTAATTCACCCCTCCACTTT. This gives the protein CASSAKHRNSPLHF.